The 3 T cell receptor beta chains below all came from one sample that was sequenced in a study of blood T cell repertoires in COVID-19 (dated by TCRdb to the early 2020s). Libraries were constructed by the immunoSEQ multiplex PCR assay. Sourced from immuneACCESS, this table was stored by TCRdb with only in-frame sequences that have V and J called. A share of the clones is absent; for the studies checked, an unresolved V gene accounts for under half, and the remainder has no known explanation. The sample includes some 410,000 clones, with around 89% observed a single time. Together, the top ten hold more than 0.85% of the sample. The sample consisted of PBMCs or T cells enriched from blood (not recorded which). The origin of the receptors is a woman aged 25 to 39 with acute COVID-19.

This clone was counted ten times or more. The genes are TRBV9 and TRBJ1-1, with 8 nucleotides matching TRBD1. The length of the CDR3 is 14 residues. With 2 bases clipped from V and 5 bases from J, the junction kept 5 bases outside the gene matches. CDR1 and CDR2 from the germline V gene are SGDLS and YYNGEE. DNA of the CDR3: TGTGCCAGCAGCGTCGGGACAGGACTTACTGAAGCTTTCTTT. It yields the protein CASSVGTGLTEAFF.

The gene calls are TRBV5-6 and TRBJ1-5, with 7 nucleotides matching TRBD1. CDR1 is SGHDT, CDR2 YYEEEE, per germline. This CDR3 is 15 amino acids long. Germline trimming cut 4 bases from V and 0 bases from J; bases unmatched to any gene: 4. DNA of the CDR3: TGTGCCAGCAGCCAAGGGACAGCTAGCAATCAGCCCCAGCATTTT. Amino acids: CASSQGTASNQPQHF.

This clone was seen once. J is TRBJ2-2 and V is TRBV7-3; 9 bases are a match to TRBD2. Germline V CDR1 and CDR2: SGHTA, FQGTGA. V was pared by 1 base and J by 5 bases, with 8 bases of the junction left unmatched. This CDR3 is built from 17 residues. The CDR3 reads CASSLSPRGGATGELFF. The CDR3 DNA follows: TGTGCCAGCAGCTTAAGCCCGCGCGGGGGGGCAACCGGGGAGCTGTTTTTT.